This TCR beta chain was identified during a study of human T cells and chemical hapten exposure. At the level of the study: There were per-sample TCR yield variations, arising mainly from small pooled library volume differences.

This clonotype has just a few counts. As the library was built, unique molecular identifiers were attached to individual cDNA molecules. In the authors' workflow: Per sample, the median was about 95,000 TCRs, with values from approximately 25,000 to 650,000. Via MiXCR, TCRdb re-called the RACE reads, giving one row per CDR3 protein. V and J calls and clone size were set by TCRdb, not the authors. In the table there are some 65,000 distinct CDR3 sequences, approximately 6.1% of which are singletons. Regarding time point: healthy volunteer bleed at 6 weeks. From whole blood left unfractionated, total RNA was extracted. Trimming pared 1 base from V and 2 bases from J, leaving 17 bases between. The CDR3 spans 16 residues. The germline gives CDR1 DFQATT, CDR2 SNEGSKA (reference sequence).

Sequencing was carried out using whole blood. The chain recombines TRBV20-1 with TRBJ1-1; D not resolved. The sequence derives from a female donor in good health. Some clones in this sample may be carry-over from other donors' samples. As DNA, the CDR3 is TGCAGTGCTAGAGGAATACTAAGTGGACTTAACACTGAAGCTTTCTTT. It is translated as CSARGILSGLNTEAFF.